Each of the 23 T cell receptor beta chains below was sequenced from the same sample in a study of T cell responses to AZD1222 COVID-19 vaccine. Using immunoSEQ multiplex PCR, the repertoire was profiled, and TCRdb retains in-frame clones only, with some absent. The repertoire includes 60,000 to 75,000 clones, 80% to 90% of them detected once, and 28% sits in the top ten. The source material was peripheral blood, sampled 28 days after the second AZD1222 dose. The receptors shown here come from an adult who received the AZD1222 COVID-19 vaccine.

The chain recombines TRBV19 with TRBJ2-1; 7 bases map to TRBD1. Trimming cost V 5 bases and J 7 bases; bases outside gene matches: 11. Per germline, CDR1 LNHDA and CDR2 SQIVND (reference sequence). CDR3 length: 15 amino acids. In DNA, the CDR3 is TGTGCCAGTAGTTTAAGACAGGGCCCGTGGAATGAGCAGTTCTTC. Residues: CASSLRQGPWNEQFF.

V and J are TRBV7-9 and TRBJ2-7, with TRBD1 matching 11 bases. After removal of 5 bases from V and 4 bases from J, the junction contained 7 bases not matched to a gene. CDR3 length: 15 residues. Germline V CDR1 and CDR2: SEHNR, FQNEAQ (reference sequence). The CDR3 DNA sequence: TGTGCCAGCAGCGCAACCGGGACAGGGGGGTACGAGCAGTACTTC. It translates to CASSATGTGGYEQYF.

The chain carries TRBV2 and TRBJ2-3; D is undetermined. Germline CDR1 reads SNHLY; CDR2 reads FYNNEI. The CDR3 consists of 14 residues. V shed 7 bases and J shed 1 base, with 12 bases lying between them. Here the CDR3 reads CASTPDWGTDTQYF. For the CDR3, the DNA is TGTGCCAGCACCCCAGACTGGGGCACAGATACGCAGTATTTT.

This chain links TRBV11-1 with TRBJ2-7; D is ambiguous. The CDR3 totals 13 residues. Trimming stripped 5 bases from V and 4 bases from J, with 12 bases between. Germline CDR1 SGHAT, CDR2 FQDESV (reference sequence). CDR3 in DNA: TGTGCCAGCAGCAAGTCCCCGCAGTACGAGCAGTACTTC. It yields the protein CASSKSPQYEQYF.

The chain employs TRBV11-3 and TRBJ2-3; 9 nucleotides line up with TRBD1. The CDR3 loop spans 15 amino acids. With V trimmed by 3 bases and J by 1 base, 2 bases remained unmatched. Germline V lookup: CDR1 SGHNT, CDR2 YENEEA. The CDR3 sequence: CASSFRQGGTDTQYF. The CDR3 DNA reads TGTGCCAGCAGCTTCCGACAGGGGGGCACAGATACGCAGTATTTT.

The chain joins TRBV30 to TRBJ2-3; 7 bases map to TRBD2. Germline V CDR1 and CDR2: GTSNPN, SVGIG (reference sequence). Trimming removed 2 bases from V and 5 bases from J; junction bases left unmatched: 10. The CDR3 runs 15 residues. This CDR3 reads CAWSSGGSLGDTQYF. The CDR3 DNA reads as TGTGCCTGGAGTTCCGGCGGGAGCCTGGGAGATACGCAGTATTTT.

This chain joins TRBV11-3 and TRBJ2-7; 8 nucleotides match TRBD2. CDR3 length: 14 residues. Trimming removed 5 bases from V and 6 bases from J; junction bases left unmatched: 9. The germline V gene has CDR1 SGHNT and CDR2 YENEEA. The CDR3 region is CASSLREGDTEQYF. CDR3 DNA: TGTGCCAGCAGCCTACGGGAGGGAGATACCGAGCAGTACTTC.

This clone was found a few times. V and J are TRBV27 and TRBJ1-5, with 7 bases fitting TRBD1. CDR1 and CDR2 (germline): MNHEY, SMNVEV (reference sequence). The CDR3 runs 13 residues. Germline trimming cut 6 bases from V and 9 bases from J; bases unmatched to any gene: 8. Here the CDR3 DNA reads TGTGCCAGCAGAGACAGGGCCCTAGGGCCCCAGCATTTT. Protein product: CASRDRALGPQHF.

V and J are TRBV7-9 and TRBJ1-4; D gene uncertain. The V end was cut by 5 bases, the J end by 4 bases, with 14 bases between. This CDR3 is built from 15 residues. From germline, CDR1 is SEHNR and CDR2 FQNEAQ (reference sequence). The CDR3 reads CASSISGGFNEKLFF. In DNA form, the CDR3 reads TGTGCCAGCAGCATTTCGGGAGGCTTTAATGAAAAACTGTTTTTT.

V usage is TRBV19 and J usage is TRBJ1-5, with a possible D match to TRBD1 (5 bases). The CDR3 has 19 amino acids. CDR1 and CDR2 (germline): LNHDA, SQIVND (reference sequence). V was cut by 3 bases and J by 0 bases, with 21 bases left in between. The CDR3 DNA reads as TGTGCCAGTAGTATCCCCTCGTGGGACGTAGACTATAGCAATCAGCCCCAGCATTTT. The encoded protein is CASSIPSWDVDYSNQPQHF.

This clone was seen a few times. This chain links TRBV5-1 with TRBJ2-7; D remains ambiguous. The V gene lost 4 bases and the J gene lost 2 bases, with 10 bases spanning the gap. Germline loops: CDR1 SGHRS, CDR2 YFSETQ. The length of the CDR3 is 13 residues. The CDR3 here is CASSRWVPYEQYF. The CDR3, as DNA: TGCGCCAGCAGCCGCTGGGTACCCTACGAGCAGTACTTC. The full variable domain, with the rest looked up from reference TRBV5-1 and TRBJ2-7, is KAGVTQTPRYLIKTRGQQVTLSCSPISGHRSVSWYQQTPGQGLQFLFEYFSETQRNKGNFPGRFSGRQFSNSRSEMNVSTLELGDSALYLCASSRWVPYEQYFGPGTRLTVT.

The CDR3 loop reads CASSGSGTSGHPSTDTQYF. The CDR3 DNA reads TGTGCCAGTAGTGGGTCCGGGACTAGCGGACACCCCTCCACAGATACGCAGTATTTT. V is TRBV19 and J is TRBJ2-3; 11 positions agree with TRBD2. The germline CDR1 and CDR2 sequences are LNHDA and SQIVND (reference sequence). CDR3 size: 19 residues. The V gene end was trimmed by 5 bases and the J gene end by 2 bases; junction bases not matched to a gene: 15.

The chain carries TRBV6-5 and TRBJ2-7; the match to TRBD2 covers 7 bases. The ends lost 10 bases at V and 3 bases at J; junction bases unmatched: 9. The CDR3 consists of 13 residues. CDR1 and CDR2 from the germline V gene are MNHEY and SVGAGI. The CDR3 is CANRDYSNYEQYF. CDR3 in DNA: TGTGCCAACCGGGACTACTCAAACTACGAGCAGTACTTC.

V is TRBV29-1 and J is TRBJ2-2, with 9 bases fitting TRBD2. This CDR3 spans 16 amino acids. CDR1 and CDR2 (germline): SQVTM, ANQGSEA. Trimming removed 4 bases from V and 7 bases from J; junction bases left unmatched: 13. CDR3 in amino acids: CSVGPNSGSIGGELFF. The CDR3 coding sequence is TGCAGCGTTGGCCCCAATAGCGGGAGTATCGGCGGGGAGCTGTTTTTT.

The chain uses TRBV7-3 and TRBJ1-1, with a tentative D call TRBD1 (5 bases). Germline V gene lookup returns CDR1 SGHTA and CDR2 FQGTGA. The CDR3 loop spans 15 amino acids. The V end lost 0 bases, the J end lost 4 bases, and 12 bases lay between the germline ends. The CDR3 here is CASSLTARAGTEAFF. DNA for the CDR3: TGTGCCAGCAGCTTAACCGCCAGGGCGGGCACTGAAGCTTTCTTT.

Only a few counts were recorded for this clone. The chain links TRBV6-4 to TRBJ2-1, with a weak D call TRBD1 (6 bases). Germline CDR1 is MRHNA and CDR2 is SNTAGT. The CDR3 sequence is 14 residues long. Trimming pared 0 bases from V and 6 bases from J, leaving 9 bases between. The CDR3 DNA reads TGTGCCAGCAGTGACTCTCAGGGGTCCAATGAGCAGTTCTTC. This sequence encodes CASSDSQGSNEQFF.

As concerns this clone: The identical CDR3 is also encoded by other nucleotide sequences in the sample. This chain joins TRBV4-3 and TRBJ1-1; D call uncertain. Germline V gives CDR1 LGHNA, CDR2 YSLEER. The ends were cut back, 1 base at V and 1 base at J, with 4 bases in the middle. This CDR3 has 13 residues. CDR3 in DNA: TGCGCCAGCAGCCAAGCCGGGAACACTGAAGCTTTCTTT. It translates to CASSQAGNTEAFF.

Worth noting for this clone: Its ends do not fully match the called genes, so a read error is possible. The rearrangement links TRBV7-7 to TRBJ1-4, with D unclear. Germline V lookup: CDR1 SSHAT, CDR2 FNYEAQ (reference sequence). The CDR3 consists of 14 residues. The CDR3 region has the DNA TGTGCCAGCAGCCTAGCGGACGGCGATGAAAAACTGTTTTTT. Amino acids: CASSLADGDEKLFF.

The rearrangement links TRBV6-4 to TRBJ2-1; 8 nucleotides agree with TRBD2. From germline, CDR1 is MRHNA and CDR2 SNTAGT. The CDR3 is made up of 16 amino acids. V shed 4 bases and J 5 bases; nucleotides not matched to a gene: 10. CDR3 loop: CASSAPEERENNEQFF. The CDR3 bases are TGTGCCAGCAGTGCCCCGGAGGAGCGGGAGAACAATGAGCAGTTCTTC.

This clone was observed a few times. The gene calls are TRBV6-6 and TRBJ1-2; TRBD1 aligns across 10 bases. CDR1 is MNHNY and CDR2 is SVGAGI in the germline V gene (reference sequence). The V segment lost 4 bases and the J segment 8 bases; nucleotides outside the gene matches: 4. The CDR3 consists of 13 residues. DNA for the CDR3: TGTGCCAGCAGTTCGTTGACAGGGGGCGGCTACACCTTC. Translating it yields CASSSLTGGGYTF.

The DNA of the CDR3 is TGTGCCAGCTGCGGAGATGGGGCTAACTATGGCTACACCTTC. This translates into CASCGDGANYGYTF. The V gene is TRBV28, the J gene TRBJ1-2; D ambiguous. Germline-derived CDR1 and CDR2 are MDHEN and SYDVKM. V was cut by 8 bases and J by 0 bases, with 13 bases left in between. The CDR3 loop spans 14 amino acids.

The rearrangement uses TRBV4-3 and TRBJ1-2; weak D call: TRBD1 (5 bases). V lost 0 bases and J 5 bases, leaving 25 bases between the germline ends. The CDR3 is 19 amino acids. Germline V gene lookup returns CDR1 LGHNA and CDR2 YSLEER. The CDR3 coding sequence is TGCGCCAGCAGCCAAGATCCAGCGGGGGACCAACTCCCAATATATGGCTACACCTTC. It encodes CASSQDPAGDQLPIYGYTF.

CDR3: CATKKRGTLYEQYF. CDR3 in DNA: TGTGCCACCAAAAAAAGGGGCACCCTCTACGAGCAGTACTTC. This chain joins TRBV6-5 and TRBJ2-7; D might be TRBD1 (5 bases). V was trimmed by 10 bases and J by 3 bases, leaving 19 bases between them. Germline V gives CDR1 MNHEY, CDR2 SVGAGI. This CDR3 comprises 14 residues.